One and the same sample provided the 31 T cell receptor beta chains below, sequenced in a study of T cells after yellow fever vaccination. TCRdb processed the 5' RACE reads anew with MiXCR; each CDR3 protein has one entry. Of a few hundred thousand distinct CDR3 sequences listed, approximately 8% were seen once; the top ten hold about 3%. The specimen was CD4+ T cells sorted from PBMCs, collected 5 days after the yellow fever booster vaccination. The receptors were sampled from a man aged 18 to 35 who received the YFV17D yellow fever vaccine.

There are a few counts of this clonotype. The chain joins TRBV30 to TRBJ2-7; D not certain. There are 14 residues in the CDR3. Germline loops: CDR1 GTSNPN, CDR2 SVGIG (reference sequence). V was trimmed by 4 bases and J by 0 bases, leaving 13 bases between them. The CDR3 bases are TGTGCCTGGAAAGACAAGGACGCCTCCTACGAGCAGTACTTC. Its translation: CAWKDKDASYEQYF.

CDR3 DNA: TGCGCCAGCAGCTTGTTGGGACCGCTTGGTTCACCCCTCCACTTT. This encodes CASSLLGPLGSPLHF. The rearrangement joins TRBV5-1 to TRBJ1-6, with D possibly matching TRBD1 (5 bases). The CDR3 covers 15 residues. Between the trimmed V and J ends, which lost 1 base and 9 bases, there was a span of 14 bases. CDR1 and CDR2 from the germline V gene are SGHRS and YFSETQ.

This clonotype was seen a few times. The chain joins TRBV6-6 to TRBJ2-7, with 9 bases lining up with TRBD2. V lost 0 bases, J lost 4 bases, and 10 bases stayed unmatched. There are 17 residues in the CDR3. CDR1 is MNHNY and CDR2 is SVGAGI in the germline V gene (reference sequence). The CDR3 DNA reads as TGTGCCAGCAGTTACTCCCCACGATTGACTAGCGGTTACGAGCAGTACTTC. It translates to CASSYSPRLTSGYEQYF.

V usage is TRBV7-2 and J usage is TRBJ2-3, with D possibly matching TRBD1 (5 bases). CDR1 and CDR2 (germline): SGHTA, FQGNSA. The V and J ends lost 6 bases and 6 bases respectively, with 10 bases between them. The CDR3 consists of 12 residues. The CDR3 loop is CASRKQEDTQYF. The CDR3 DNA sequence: TGTGCCAGCAGGAAACAGGAGGATACGCAGTATTTT.

CDR3 bases: TGTGCCAGCAGCCTCCGAAGAGGGACTGAAGCTTTCTTT. This sequence encodes CASSLRRGTEAFF. The V and J genes are TRBV7-6 and TRBJ1-1; D call uncertain. The CDR3 extends over 13 amino acids. The ends were cut back, 5 bases at V and 5 bases at J, with 12 bases in the middle. CDR1 and CDR2 from the germline V gene are SGHVS and FNYEAQ.

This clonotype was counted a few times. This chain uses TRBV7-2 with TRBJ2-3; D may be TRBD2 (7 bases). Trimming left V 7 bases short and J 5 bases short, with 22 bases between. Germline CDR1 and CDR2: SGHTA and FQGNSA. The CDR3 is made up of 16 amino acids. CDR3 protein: CASNRREWGGQDTQYF. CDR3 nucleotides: TGTGCCAGCAACCGAAGGGAGTGGGGGGGCCAAGATACGCAGTATTTT.

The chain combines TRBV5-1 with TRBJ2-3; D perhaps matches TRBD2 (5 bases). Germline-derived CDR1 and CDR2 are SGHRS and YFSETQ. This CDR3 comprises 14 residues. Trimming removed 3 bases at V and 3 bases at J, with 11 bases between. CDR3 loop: CASSSTLDTDTQYF. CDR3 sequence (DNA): TGCGCCAGCAGCTCTACACTAGATACAGATACGCAGTATTTT.

The CDR3 DNA reads as TGTGCCAGCAGCTCCCCAGCCGATCAGCCCCAGCATTTT. Its translation is CASSSPADQPQHF. The rearrangement links TRBV7-2 to TRBJ1-5; D is ambiguous. Germline V gives CDR1 SGHTA, CDR2 FQGNSA. The ends were cut back, 4 bases at V and 5 bases at J, with 9 bases in the middle. The CDR3 length is 13 residues.

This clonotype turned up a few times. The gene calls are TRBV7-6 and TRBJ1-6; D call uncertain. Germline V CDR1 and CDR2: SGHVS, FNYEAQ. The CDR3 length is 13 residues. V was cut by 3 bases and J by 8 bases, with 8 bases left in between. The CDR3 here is CASSFSSDSPLHF. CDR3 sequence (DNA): TGTGCCAGCAGCTTCAGTTCGGATTCACCCCTCCACTTT.

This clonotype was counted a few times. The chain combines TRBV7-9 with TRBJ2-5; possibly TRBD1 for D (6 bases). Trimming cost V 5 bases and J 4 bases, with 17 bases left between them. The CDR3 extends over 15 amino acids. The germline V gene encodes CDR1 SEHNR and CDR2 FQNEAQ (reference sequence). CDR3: CASSRGRGVLETQYF. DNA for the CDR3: TGTGCCAGCAGCAGAGGCAGGGGTGTATTAGAGACCCAGTACTTC.

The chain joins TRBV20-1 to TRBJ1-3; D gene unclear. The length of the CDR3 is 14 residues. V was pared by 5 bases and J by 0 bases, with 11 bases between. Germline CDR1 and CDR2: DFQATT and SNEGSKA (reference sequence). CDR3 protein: CSAPTASSGNTIYF. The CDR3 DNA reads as TGCAGTGCTCCCACAGCGAGCTCTGGAAACACCATATATTTT.

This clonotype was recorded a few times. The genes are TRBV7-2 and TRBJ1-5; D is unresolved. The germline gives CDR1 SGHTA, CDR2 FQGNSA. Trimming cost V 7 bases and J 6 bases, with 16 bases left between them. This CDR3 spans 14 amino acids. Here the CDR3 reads CASNTAEGVQPQHF. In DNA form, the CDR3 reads TGTGCCAGCAATACAGCGGAGGGAGTTCAGCCCCAGCATTTT. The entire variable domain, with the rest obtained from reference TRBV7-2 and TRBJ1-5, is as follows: GAGVSQSPSNKVTEKGKDVELRCDPISGHTALYWYRQSLGQGLEFLIYFQGNSAPDKSGLPSDRFSAERTGGSVSTLTIQRTQQEDSAVYLCASNTAEGVQPQHFGDGTRLSIL.

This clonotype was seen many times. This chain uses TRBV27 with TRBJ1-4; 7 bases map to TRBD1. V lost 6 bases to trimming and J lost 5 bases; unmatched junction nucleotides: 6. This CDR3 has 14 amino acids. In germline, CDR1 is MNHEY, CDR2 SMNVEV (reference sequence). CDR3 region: CASRLQGTNEKLFF. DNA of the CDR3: TGTGCCAGCAGACTACAGGGGACGAATGAAAAACTGTTTTTT. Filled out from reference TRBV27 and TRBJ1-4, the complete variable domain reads EAQVTQNPRYLITVTGKKLTVTCSQNMNHEYMSWYRQDPGLGLRQIYYSMNVEVTDKGDVPEGYKVSRKEKRNFPLILESPSPNQTSLYFCASRLQGTNEKLFFGSGTQLSVL.

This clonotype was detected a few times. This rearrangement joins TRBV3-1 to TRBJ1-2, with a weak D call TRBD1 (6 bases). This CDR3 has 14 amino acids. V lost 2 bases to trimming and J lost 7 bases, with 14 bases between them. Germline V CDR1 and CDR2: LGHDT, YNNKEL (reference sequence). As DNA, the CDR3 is TGTGCCAGCAGCCAATCGGAAGGGGGAAGTGGCTACACCTTC. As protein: CASSQSEGGSGYTF. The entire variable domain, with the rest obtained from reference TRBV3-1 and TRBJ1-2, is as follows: DTAVSQTPKYLVTQMGNDKSIKCEQNLGHDTMYWYKQDSKKFLKIMFSYNNKELIINETVPNRFSPKSPDKAHLNLHINSLELGDSAVYFCASSQSEGGSGYTFGSGTRLTVV.

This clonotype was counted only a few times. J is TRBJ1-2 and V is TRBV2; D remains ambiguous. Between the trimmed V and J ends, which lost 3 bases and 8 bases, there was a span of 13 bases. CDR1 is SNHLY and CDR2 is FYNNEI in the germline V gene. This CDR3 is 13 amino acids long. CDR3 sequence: CASSDRDRLGYTF. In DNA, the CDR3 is TGTGCCAGCAGTGATAGGGATCGGCTAGGCTACACCTTC.

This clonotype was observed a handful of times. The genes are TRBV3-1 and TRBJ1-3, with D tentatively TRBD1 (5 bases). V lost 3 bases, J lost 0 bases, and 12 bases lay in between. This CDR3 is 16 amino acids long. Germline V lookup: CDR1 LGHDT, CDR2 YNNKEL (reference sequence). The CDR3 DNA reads TGTGCCAGCAGCCACCCAGACAGTTTCTCTGGAAACACCATATATTTT. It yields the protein CASSHPDSFSGNTIYF.

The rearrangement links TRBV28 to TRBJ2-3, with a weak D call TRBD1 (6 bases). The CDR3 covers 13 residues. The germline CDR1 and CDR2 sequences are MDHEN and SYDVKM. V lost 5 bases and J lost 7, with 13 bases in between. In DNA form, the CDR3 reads TGTGCCAGCAGTCGCGACACAGGGTATACGCAGTATTTT. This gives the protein CASSRDTGYTQYF.

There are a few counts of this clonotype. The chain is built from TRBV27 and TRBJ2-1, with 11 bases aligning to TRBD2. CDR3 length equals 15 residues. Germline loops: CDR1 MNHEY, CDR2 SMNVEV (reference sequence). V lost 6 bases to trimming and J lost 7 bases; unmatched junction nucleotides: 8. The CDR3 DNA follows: TGTGCCAGCAGGCCAGTAGCGGGGGGGTGGAATGAGCAGTTCTTC. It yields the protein CASRPVAGGWNEQFF.

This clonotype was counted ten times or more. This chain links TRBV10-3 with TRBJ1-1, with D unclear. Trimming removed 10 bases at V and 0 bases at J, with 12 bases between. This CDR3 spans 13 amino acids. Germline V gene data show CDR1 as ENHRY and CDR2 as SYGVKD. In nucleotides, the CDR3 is TGTGCCAGTAATGACAACCTGAACACTGAAGCTTTCTTT. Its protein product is CASNDNLNTEAFF.

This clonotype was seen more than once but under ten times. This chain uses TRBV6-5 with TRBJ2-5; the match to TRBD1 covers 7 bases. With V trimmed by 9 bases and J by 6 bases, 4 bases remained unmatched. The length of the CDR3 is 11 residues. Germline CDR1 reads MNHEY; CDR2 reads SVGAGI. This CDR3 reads CASTGVKTQYF. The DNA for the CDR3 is TGTGCCAGTACAGGGGTAAAGACCCAGTACTTC.

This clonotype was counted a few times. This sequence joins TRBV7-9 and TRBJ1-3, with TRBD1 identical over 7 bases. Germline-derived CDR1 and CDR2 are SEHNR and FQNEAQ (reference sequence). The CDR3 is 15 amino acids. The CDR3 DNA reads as TGTGCGTCACCGGGACAGCGAAGCTCTGGAAACACCATATATTTT. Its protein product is CASPGQRSSGNTIYF.

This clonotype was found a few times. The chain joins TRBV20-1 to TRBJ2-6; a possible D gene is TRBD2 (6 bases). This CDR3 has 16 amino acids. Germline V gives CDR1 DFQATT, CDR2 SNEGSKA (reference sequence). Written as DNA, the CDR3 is TGCAGGGCCTCGGGCGGGACCCAGTCTGGGGCCAACGTCCTGACTTTC. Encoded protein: CRASGGTQSGANVLTF.

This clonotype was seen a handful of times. The CDR3 protein is CSARQSRSSEQFF. DNA for the CDR3: TGCAGTGCTAGACAATCCCGGTCGAGTGAGCAGTTCTTC. V gene TRBV20-1 combines with J gene TRBJ2-1; D is undetermined. This CDR3 region has 13 residues. V dropped 2 bases and J dropped 9 bases, with 14 bases sitting between them. The V gene's germline CDR1 is DFQATT and CDR2 SNEGSKA (reference sequence).

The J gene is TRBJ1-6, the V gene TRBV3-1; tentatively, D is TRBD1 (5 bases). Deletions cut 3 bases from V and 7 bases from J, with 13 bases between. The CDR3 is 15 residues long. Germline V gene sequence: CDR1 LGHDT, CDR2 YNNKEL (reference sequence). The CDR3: CASSQAPQGNSPLHF. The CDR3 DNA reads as TGTGCCAGCAGCCAGGCTCCCCAGGGCAATTCACCCCTCCACTTT.

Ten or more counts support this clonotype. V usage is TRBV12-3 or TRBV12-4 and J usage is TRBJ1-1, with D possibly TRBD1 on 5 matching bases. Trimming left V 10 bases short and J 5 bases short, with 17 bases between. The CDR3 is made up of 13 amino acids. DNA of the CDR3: TGTGCCACTCTCCGGACCCAGGGAACTGAAGCTTTCTTT. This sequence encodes CATLRTQGTEAFF.

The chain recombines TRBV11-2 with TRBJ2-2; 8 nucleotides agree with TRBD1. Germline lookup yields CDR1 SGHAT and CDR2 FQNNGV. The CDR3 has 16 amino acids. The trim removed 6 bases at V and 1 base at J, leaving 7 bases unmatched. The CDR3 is CASRKTGTGNTGELFF. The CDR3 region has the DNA TGTGCCAGCAGAAAAACCGGGACAGGGAACACCGGGGAGCTGTTTTTT.

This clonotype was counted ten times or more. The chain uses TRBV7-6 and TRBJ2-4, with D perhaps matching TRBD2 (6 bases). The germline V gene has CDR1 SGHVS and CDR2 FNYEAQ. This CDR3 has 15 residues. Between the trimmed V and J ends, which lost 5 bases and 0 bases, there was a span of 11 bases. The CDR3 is CASSQGGTAKNIQYF. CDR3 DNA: TGTGCCAGCAGCCAAGGCGGGACAGCCAAAAACATTCAGTACTTC. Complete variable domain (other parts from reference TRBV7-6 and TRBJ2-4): GAGVSQSPRYKVTKRGQDVALRCDPISGHVSLYWYRQALGQGPEFLTYFNYEAQQDKSGLPNDRFSAERPEGSISTLTIQRTEQRDSAMYRCASSQGGTAKNIQYFGAGTRLSVL.

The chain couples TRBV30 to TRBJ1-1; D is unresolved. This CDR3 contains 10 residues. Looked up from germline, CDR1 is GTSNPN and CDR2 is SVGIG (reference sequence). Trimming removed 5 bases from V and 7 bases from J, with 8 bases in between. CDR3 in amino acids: CAWGPGEAFF. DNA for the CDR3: TGTGCCTGGGGCCCCGGTGAAGCTTTCTTT.

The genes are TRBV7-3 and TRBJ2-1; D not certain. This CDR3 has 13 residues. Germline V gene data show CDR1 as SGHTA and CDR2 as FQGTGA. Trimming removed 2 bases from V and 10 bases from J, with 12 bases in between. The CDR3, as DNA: TGTGCCAGCAGCTTAGGTGTAGCAAACGAGCAGTTCTTC. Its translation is CASSLGVANEQFF. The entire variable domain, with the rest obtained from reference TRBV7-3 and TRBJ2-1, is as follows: GAGVSQTPSNKVTEKGKYVELRCDPISGHTALYWYRQSLGQGPEFLIYFQGTGAADDSGLPNDRFFAVRPEGSVSTLKIQRTERGDSAVYLCASSLGVANEQFFGPGTRLTVL.

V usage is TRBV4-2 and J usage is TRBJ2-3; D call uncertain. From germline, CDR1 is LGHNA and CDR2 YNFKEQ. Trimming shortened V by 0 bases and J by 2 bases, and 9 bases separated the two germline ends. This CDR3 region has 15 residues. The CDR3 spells CASSQEVATTDTQYF. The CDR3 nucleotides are TGTGCCAGCAGCCAAGAAGTAGCCACCACAGATACGCAGTATTTT.

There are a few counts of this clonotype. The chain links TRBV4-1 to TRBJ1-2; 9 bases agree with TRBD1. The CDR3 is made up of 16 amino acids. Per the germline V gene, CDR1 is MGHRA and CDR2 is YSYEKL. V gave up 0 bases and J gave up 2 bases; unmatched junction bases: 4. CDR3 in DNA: TGCGCCAGCAGCCAAGAGGGACAGGGAGTGAACTATGGCTACACCTTC. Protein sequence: CASSQEGQGVNYGYTF.